This T cell receptor beta chain was sequenced for a study of CD8+ T cells in alopecia areata. The CDR3 has 15 residues. Germline V gene data show CDR1 as SGHTA and CDR2 as FQGNSA. V lost 1 base and J lost 8; bases outside the gene matches: 4. A remark on this clone: Antigen unknown.

Sample treatment: oral pan-JAK inhibitor, 5-10 mg twice daily. Those with alopecia areata gave lesional scalp punch biopsies and peripheral blood. The study, taken as a whole, reports: Clarity of TCR sharing across patients fell short of that in mice, possibly HLA-related. On tofacitinib, scalp and blood still held many of the expanded lesional clones.

The sequencing template was cDNA reverse transcribed from extracted RNA. Sequenced by immunoSEQ multiplex PCR; TCRdb stores in-frame clones only, minus some. The sample lists 130,000 to 150,000 clones; approximately 85% were seen once. The sequence derives from a human donor with alopecia areata. The sample was CD8+ T cells sorted from blood, taken at week 4, from a patient treated with tofacitinib. This chain uses TRBV7-2 with TRBJ2-1; 11 positions agree with TRBD2. The CDR3 DNA reads as TGTGCCAGCAGCTTAGTTAGTAGCGGGGGGGATGAGCAGTTCTTC. Protein product: CASSLVSSGGDEQFF.